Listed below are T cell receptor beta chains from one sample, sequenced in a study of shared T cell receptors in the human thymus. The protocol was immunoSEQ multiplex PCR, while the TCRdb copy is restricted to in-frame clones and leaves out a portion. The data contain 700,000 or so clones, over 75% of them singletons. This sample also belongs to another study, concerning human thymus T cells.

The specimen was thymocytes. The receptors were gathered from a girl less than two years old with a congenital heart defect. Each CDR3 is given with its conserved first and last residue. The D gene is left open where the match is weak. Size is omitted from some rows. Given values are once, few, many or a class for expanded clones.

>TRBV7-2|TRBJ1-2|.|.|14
TGTGCCAGCAACCTTGACGGGGTAAACTATGGCTACACCTTC
CASNLDGVNYGYTF
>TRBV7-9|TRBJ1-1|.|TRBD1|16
TGTGCCAGCAGCTTAAGGGACAGATACATGAACACTGAAGCTTTCTTT
CASSLRDRYMNTEAFF
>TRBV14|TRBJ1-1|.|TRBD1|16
TGTGCCAGCAGCCCCTTATCCGGGACAGGGTTAACTGAAGCTTTCTTT
CASSPLSGTGLTEAFF
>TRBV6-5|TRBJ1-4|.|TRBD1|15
TGTGCCAGCAGTAACCGGGACAGACGTAATGAAAAACTGTTTTTT
CASSNRDRRNEKLFF
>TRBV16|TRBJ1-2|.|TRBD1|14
TGTGCCAGCAGCCAATCAGACAGGGACTATGGCTACACCTTC
CASSQSDRDYGYTF
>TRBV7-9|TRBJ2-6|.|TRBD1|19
TGTGCCAGCAGCATGGAAACAGGGGGCGCGGGCTCTGGGGCCAACGTCCTGACTTTC
CASSMETGGAGSGANVLTF
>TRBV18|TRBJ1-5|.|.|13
TGTGCCAGCTCACCTCTGAGGGCTCAGCCCCAGCATTTT
CASSPLRAQPQHF
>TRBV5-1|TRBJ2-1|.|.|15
TGCGCCAGCAGCTTCCATAGCAGCTCCTACAATGAGCAGTTCTTC
CASSFHSSSYNEQFF
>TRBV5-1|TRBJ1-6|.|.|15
TGCGCCAGCAGCGCCTCCACCCCGACTAAATCACCCCTCCACTTT
CASSASTPTKSPLHF
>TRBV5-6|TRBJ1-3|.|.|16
TGTGCCAGCAGCTTGGGTACAGACCGCTCTGGAAACACCATATATTTT
CASSLGTDRSGNTIYF
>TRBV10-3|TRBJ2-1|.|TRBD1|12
TGTGCCAATGGACAGGGGCGCAATGAGCAGTTCTTC
CANGQGRNEQFF
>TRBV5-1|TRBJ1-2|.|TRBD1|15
TGCGCCAGCGCCAAGGACAGGGGTAAAGGACACGGCTACACCTTC
CASAKDRGKGHGYTF
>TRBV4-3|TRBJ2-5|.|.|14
TGCGCCAGCAGCCAAGGTCCATCGAGGGAGACCCAGTACTTC
CASSQGPSRETQYF
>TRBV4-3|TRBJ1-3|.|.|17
TGCGCCAGCAGCCAAGAAGTCCAGGACAACTCTGGAAACACCATATATTTT
CASSQEVQDNSGNTIYF
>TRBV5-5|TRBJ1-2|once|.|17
TGTGCCAGCAGCCCAGGAGGACCAATCCCAGCGGGCTATGGCTACACCTTC
CASSPGGPIPAGYGYTF
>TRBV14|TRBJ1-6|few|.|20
TGTGCCAGCAGCCCCCGGCCGGGACGCCACGGGGGGTCCTATAATTCACCCCTCCACTTT
CASSPRPGRHGGSYNSPLHF
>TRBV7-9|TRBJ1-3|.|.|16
TGTGCCAGCAGCTTACTGACAGGCTTCTCTGGAAACACCATATATTTT
CASSLLTGFSGNTIYF
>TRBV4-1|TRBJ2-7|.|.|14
TGCGCCAGCAGCCAAGGCGTAGGACACCACGAGCAGTACTTC
CASSQGVGHHEQYF
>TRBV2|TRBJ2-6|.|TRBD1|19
TGTGCCAGCAGTGAAACAGGGGGCTCGATTAGCACTGGGGCCAACGTCCTGACTTTC
CASSETGGSISTGANVLTF
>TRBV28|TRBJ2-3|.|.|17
TGTGCCAGCAGTTTAGCGGGGGCCAGAACCAGCACAGATACGCAGTATTTT
CASSLAGARTSTDTQYF
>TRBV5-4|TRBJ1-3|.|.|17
TGTGCCAGCAGCTTGGAGCCCACTTCCGTCCATGGAAACACCATATATTTT
CASSLEPTSVHGNTIYF
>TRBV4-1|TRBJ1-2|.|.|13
TGCGCCAGCAGCCAAGACAGGGAGGCTGGCTACACCTTC
CASSQDREAGYTF
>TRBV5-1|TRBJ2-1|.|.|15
TGCGCCAGCAGCTTGGTGGGGGACTTAATTCATGAGCAGTTCTTC
CASSLVGDLIHEQFF
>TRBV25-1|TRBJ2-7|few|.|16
TGTGCCAGCAGTGAATTGGAGGGGGCGCGTCCCTACGAGCAGTACTTC
CASSELEGARPYEQYF
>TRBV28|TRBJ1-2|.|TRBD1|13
TGTGCCAGCAGTGGGACAGAAACCTATGGCTACACCTTC
CASSGTETYGYTF